The 8 T cell receptor beta chains given below trace back to one sample, sequenced in a study of T cell repertoires in cytomegalovirus infection. Which antigens these TCRs recognize remains unknown. Using its own MiXCR run on the reads, TCRdb lists one record per CDR3 protein. The sample yields about half a million distinct CDR3 sequences, roughly 34% seen once. The sample was cultured PBMCs, taken from culture after CMV antigen stimulation. Source of these receptors: a human donor in good health (CMV status not recorded). Some clones in this sample may be carry-over from other donors' samples.

This chain joins TRBV7-2 and TRBJ2-2; TRBD1 matches 11 bases. CDR3 length: 15 residues. Germline CDR1 reads SGHTA; CDR2 reads FQGNSA. Trimming took 5 bases from V and 7 from J; bases not matched to a gene: 6. The CDR3 here is CASSPGQGAGGELFF. The CDR3 nucleotides are TGTGCCAGCAGCCCAGGACAGGGGGCAGGCGGGGAGCTGTTTTTT.

This clonotype was observed at least ten times. The CDR3 sequence is CASSVGGTSGSWEQYF. The CDR3 DNA reads as TGTGCCAGCAGCGTTGGTGGGACTAGCGGGAGTTGGGAGCAGTACTTC. The chain links TRBV7-2 to TRBJ2-7; 14 bases line up with TRBD2. The CDR3 extends over 16 amino acids. V gave up 5 bases and J gave up 7 bases; unmatched junction bases: 10. CDR1 and CDR2 (germline): SGHTA, FQGNSA.

This clonotype was observed a few times. The chain joins TRBV11-2 to TRBJ2-3; 7 nucleotides agree with TRBD2. Per germline, CDR1 SGHAT and CDR2 FQNNGV. V was clipped by 3 bases and J by 3 bases; unmatched bases: 18. The CDR3 runs to 19 residues. The CDR3 region is CASSLSAGAFRLRTDTQYF. The CDR3 DNA follows: TGTGCCAGCAGCTTGTCGGCGGGAGCGTTTAGGTTGAGAACAGATACGCAGTATTTT.

This chain joins TRBV24-1 and TRBJ2-1, with 7 nucleotides matching TRBD1. The CDR3 spans 17 residues. With V trimmed by 4 bases and J by 0 bases, 8 bases remained unmatched. The V gene's germline CDR1 is KGHDR and CDR2 SFDVKD. CDR3 sequence: CATSDRTTGRSYNEQFF. CDR3 coding DNA: TGTGCCACCAGTGACCGTACGACAGGGCGCTCCTACAATGAGCAGTTCTTC.

The genes are TRBV4-1 and TRBJ2-3, with TRBD2 matching over 8 bases. The germline V gene encodes CDR1 MGHRA and CDR2 YSYEKL. CDR3 length equals 16 residues. The trim removed 1 base at V and 10 bases at J, leaving 13 bases unmatched. CDR3 protein: CASSQGLASHAGAQYF. The CDR3 bases are TGCGCCAGCAGCCAAGGACTAGCGAGTCATGCCGGGGCGCAGTATTTT.

The chain recombines TRBV6-2 or TRBV6-3 with TRBJ2-1; 10 bases are a match to TRBD2. The ends lost 0 bases at V and 3 bases at J; junction bases unmatched: 5. CDR1 and CDR2 from the germline V gene are MNHEY and SVGEGT. The CDR3 runs to 17 residues. This chain's CDR3 is CASSYSILAGVYNEQFF. The CDR3, as DNA: TGTGCCAGCAGTTACTCGATCCTAGCGGGAGTCTACAATGAGCAGTTCTTC.

This clonotype occurred many times. The chain combines TRBV7-2 with TRBJ2-3; the match to TRBD1 covers 8 bases. This CDR3 region has 16 residues. Germline CDR1 SGHTA, CDR2 FQGNSA. The ends lost 5 bases at V and 3 bases at J; junction bases unmatched: 10. The DNA of the CDR3 is TGTGCCAGCAGCCAGACCCAGGACAGGGTTACAGATACGCAGTATTTT. Its translation is CASSQTQDRVTDTQYF.

The gene calls are TRBV24-1 and TRBJ2-7, with 9 nucleotides matching TRBD2. V shed 3 bases and J 2 bases; nucleotides not matched to a gene: 7. Germline loops: CDR1 KGHDR, CDR2 SFDVKD. The CDR3 covers 16 residues. The chain's CDR3 is CATSDPISGRPYEQYF. The CDR3 region has the DNA TGTGCCACCAGTGATCCAATTAGCGGGAGACCCTACGAGCAGTACTTC.